A selection of T cell receptor beta chains follows, all from one sample in a study of patients and donors after allogeneic stem cell transplantation. TCRdb re-analysed the RT-PCR reads in MiXCR, keeping a single row per CDR3 protein. This repertoire shows tens of thousands of distinct CDR3 sequences, roughly a third found once; its top ten account for around 80%. Sequencing used blood, either unsorted or a sorted T cell fraction (not recorded which). All receptors come from a human donor who was either an allogeneic HSCT recipient or a stem cell or donor lymphocyte infusion donor (not recorded which). It is not recorded whose cells these are; they may come from a transplant donor. CDR3s include the opening cysteine and the closing phenylalanine or tryptophan. D genes are given only for firm matches. The size field is filled for only some rows; it gives once, few, many or a size class.

CDR3	DNA	size	V	J	D
CASSLLLGTKSNEQFF	TGTGCCAGCAGCTTGCTACTTGGGACAAAGTCTAATGAGCAGTTCTTC	NA	TRBV5-4	TRBJ2-1	NA
CASSLSTGSLEQYF	TGTGCCAGCAGCTTATCCACAGGGTCCTTGGAGCAGTACTTC	NA	TRBV7-9	TRBJ2-7	NA
CASSLSTGDNYGYTF	TGCGCCAGCAGCTTGTCAACAGGGGATAACTATGGCTACACCTTC	NA	TRBV5-1	TRBJ1-2	TRBD1
CATTAQQDTDTQYF	TGTGCCACGACGGCCCAACAAGACACAGATACGCAGTATTTT	NA	TRBV10-3	TRBJ2-3	NA
CASSPGQGADEQFF	TGCGCCAGCAGCCCAGGACAGGGGGCGGATGAGCAGTTCTTC	NA	TRBV5-1	TRBJ2-1	TRBD1
CSALDRGLYGYTF	TGCAGCGCCCTGGACAGGGGGCTATATGGCTACACCTTC	NA	TRBV29-1	TRBJ1-2	TRBD1
CASSRWTGAPGNTIYF	TGTGCCAGCAGCCGCTGGACAGGGGCCCCTGGAAACACCATATATTTT	NA	TRBV3-1	TRBJ1-3	TRBD1
CASSPRRTDGAGELFF	TGTGCCAGCAGCCCCCGGAGGACAGATGGGGCCGGGGAGCTGTTTTTT	NA	TRBV9	TRBJ2-2	NA
CASSREGLWSPLHF	TGTGCCAGCTCACGCGAGGGCCTTTGGTCACCCCTCCACTTT	NA	TRBV18	TRBJ1-6	NA
CASSLEAAGHQPQHF	TGTGCCAGCAGCTTGGAGGCCGCGGGGCATCAGCCCCAGCATTTT	NA	TRBV5-5	TRBJ1-5	NA
CAWSPQLDTQYF	TGTGCCTGGAGTCCGCAGTTAGATACGCAGTATTTT	few	TRBV30	TRBJ2-3	NA
CASSQAGGGYGYTF	TGCGCCAGCAGCCAAGCAGGGGGCGGCTATGGCTACACCTTC	few	TRBV4-1	TRBJ1-2	TRBD1
CASSSPTQPQHF	TGTGCCAGCAGCTCCCCGACTCAGCCCCAGCATTTT	NA	TRBV7-8	TRBJ1-5	NA
CSAKLAGARETQYF	TGCAGTGCTAAACTGGCGGGAGCGCGAGAGACCCAGTACTTC	NA	TRBV20-1	TRBJ2-5	TRBD2
CAINYGGADTQYF	TGTGCAATAAACTATGGCGGCGCAGATACGCAGTATTTT	NA	TRBV5-4	TRBJ2-3	NA
CASSPDLNYGYTF	TGTGCCAGCAGCCCAGATTTGAACTATGGCTACACCTTC	many	TRBV7-2	TRBJ1-2	NA
CSASEQDGGELFF	TGCAGTGCTAGCGAACAGGACGGCGGGGAGCTGTTTTTT	NA	TRBV20-1	TRBJ2-2	NA